These T cell receptor beta chains were read from a single sample in a study of T cell responses to AZD1222 COVID-19 vaccine. Some clones are missing from TCRdb's copy, which holds only in-frame ones; the method was immunoSEQ multiplex PCR. This table has 130,000 or so clones, 90% appearing once. Here the sequenced sample was peripheral blood, taken on day 0 of AZD1222 vaccination. These receptor sequences come from an adult in good health. Both conserved end residues are part of each CDR3. D genes are given only for firm matches. Clone size is stated in some rows and not others, as once, few, many or a class when expanded.

TRBJ2-7 | TRBV7-3 | TRBD2 | - | TGTGCCAGCAGCTTAGGCGGGAGATCCTACGAGCAGTACTTC | CASSLGGRSYEQYF
TRBJ2-7 | TRBV10-3 | TRBD2 | - | TGTGCCATCAGGACCTCCGGGACTAGCGGGAGAAGGGGCCACTACGAGCAGTACTTC | CAIRTSGTSGRRGHYEQYF
TRBJ1-5 | TRBV5-6 | TRBD1 | - | TGTACCAGCAGCCTACAGGGGGCGAGTCAGCCCCAGCATTTT | CTSSLQGASQPQHF
TRBJ2-5 | TRBV5-4 | TRBD1 | - | TGTGCCAGCAGCTTAGGACAGGGGAGAGGAGGGGAAGAGACCCAGTACTTC | CASSLGQGRGGEETQYF
TRBJ2-2 | TRBV5-4 | - | - | TGTGCCAGCACCTTGGACTACTCGGACACCGGGGAGCTGTTTTTT | CASTLDYSDTGELFF
TRBJ2-2 | TRBV5-1 | TRBD2 | - | TGCGCCAGCAGCTTGGGACTAGCGGGCCGGGGCGGGGAGCTGTTTTTT | CASSLGLAGRGGELFF
TRBJ2-1 | TRBV5-1 | - | - | TGCGCCAGCACTCGAGAATCCCAGACCTACAATGAGCAGTTCTTC | CASTRESQTYNEQFF
TRBJ1-1 | TRBV7-9 | TRBD1 | - | TGTGCCAGCAGCCTCGGACAGGGTACCGCTGAAGCTTTCTTT | CASSLGQGTAEAFF
TRBJ2-1 | TRBV19 | - | - | TGTGCCAGTAGTTATATTCTAGAGTACAATGAGCAGTTCTTC | CASSYILEYNEQFF
TRBJ1-4 | TRBV5-1 | - | - | TGCGCCAGCGGCGAAACAGGTGGAACAACTAATGAAAAACTGTTTTTT | CASGETGGTTNEKLFF
TRBJ1-2 | TRBV9 | TRBD1 | - | TGTGCCAGCAGCGTAGTTCAGGGGGCGGGAGGCTACACCTTC | CASSVVQGAGGYTF
TRBJ2-1 | TRBV11-3 | TRBD2 | - | TGTGCCAGCGGAAATCCTAGCGGGACTCACAATGAGCAGTTCTTC | CASGNPSGTHNEQFF
TRBJ1-1 | TRBV6-5 | - | - | TGTGCCAGCAGTTACTCGAACACTGAAGCTTTCTTT | CASSYSNTEAFF
TRBJ1-3 | TRBV6-5 | - | - | TGTGCCAGCAGTTACTCGTGGGGAGCTGGAAACACCATATATTTT | CASSYSWGAGNTIYF
TRBJ2-3 | TRBV27 | - | - | TGTGCCAGCAGTTGGCAGGGAAGCACAGATACGCAGTATTTT | CASSWQGSTDTQYF
TRBJ1-1 | TRBV27 | TRBD1 | - | TGTGCCAGCAGTTTTTACAGGACAGGGGTTTTGAACACTGAAGCTTTCTTT | CASSFYRTGVLNTEAFF
TRBJ1-1 | TRBV28 | - | - | TGTGCCAGCAGTTTCGGGGGCGCGAACACTGAAGCTTTCTTT | CASSFGGANTEAFF
TRBJ1-2 | TRBV5-7 | - | - | TGTGCCAGCAGCTTATGGGAGTACTATGGCTACACCTTC | CASSLWEYYGYTF
TRBJ2-1 | TRBV7-9 | - | - | TGTGCCAGCAGCTCCACCTTCGAAGGGGAGCAGTTCTTC | CASSSTFEGEQFF
TRBJ2-1 | TRBV3-1/TRBV3-2 | - | - | TGTGCCAGCAGCCAAGGCCCGGACAATGAGCAGTTCTTC | CASSQGPDNEQFF
TRBJ1-2 | TRBV27 | - | - | TGTGCCAGCGGGCAGGGGTATGGCTACACCTTC | CASGQGYGYTF
TRBJ2-1 | TRBV27 | - | - | TGTGCCAGCAGTTTATTGGCAGCCTACAATGAGCAGTTCTTC | CASSLLAAYNEQFF
TRBJ1-3 | TRBV5-6 | - | - | TGTGCCAGCAGCGCCTTCTCTGGAAACACCATATATTTT | CASSAFSGNTIYF
TRBJ1-3 | TRBV28 | - | - | TGTGCCAGCAGTTTATATTTGGGAACAGGGTACTCTGGAAACACCATATATTTT | CASSLYLGTGYSGNTIYF
TRBJ2-7 | TRBV7-9 | TRBD2 | - | TGTGCCAGCAACAAGAAAGTAGCGGGGGGGCTCTCCTACGAGCAGTACTTC | CASNKKVAGGLSYEQYF
TRBJ2-2 | TRBV4-2 | TRBD2 | - | TGTGCCAGCACCCTTGGGACAGCGGGAGGTCGAACCGGGGAGCTGTTTTTT | CASTLGTAGGRTGELFF
TRBJ1-1 | TRBV6-4 | - | few | TGTGCCAGCAGTGACGGGAGCATAGGCACTGAAGCTTTCTTT | CASSDGSIGTEAFF
TRBJ1-2 | TRBV30 | - | - | TGTGCCTGGAGTGCGACAGGAGACGGCTACACCTTC | CAWSATGDGYTF
TRBJ1-2 | TRBV28 | - | - | TGTGCCAGCAGTTTGGGGGGCCATGTGGTTGGCTACACCTTC | CASSLGGHVVGYTF
TRBJ1-5 | TRBV6-6 | - | few | TGTGCCAGCAGTTCCCCACGGGGGGGGAATCAGCCCCAGCATTTT | CASSSPRGGNQPQHF
TRBJ2-2 | TRBV27 | - | - | TGTGCCAGCAGTTTAGCCCTCGGGGGTATCACCGGGGAGCTGTTTTTT | CASSLALGGITGELFF
TRBJ1-2 | TRBV5-4 | - | few | TGTGCCAGCAGCTCCGTGGGGTATGGCTACACCTTC | CASSSVGYGYTF
TRBJ1-4 | TRBV6-6 | - | - | TGTGCCAGCAGTTACGGGGAAGAAAAACTGTTTTTT | CASSYGEEKLFF
TRBJ2-2 | TRBV27 | - | once | TGTGCCAGCAGCATTACCCTGACAGTCACCGGGGAGCTGTTTTTT | CASSITLTVTGELFF
TRBJ1-6 | TRBV18 | - | - | TGTGCCAGCTCAGCGGACAGCCCTTCACCCCTCCACTTT | CASSADSPSPLHF
TRBJ2-7 | TRBV4-1 | - | once | TGCGCCAGCAGCCAGGACCCCACGGCCGCGGCGACGCATACCTACGAGCAGTACTTC | CASSQDPTAAATHTYEQYF
TRBJ2-1 | TRBV29-1 | - | - | TGCAGCGTTGAAAAGTTTTACAATGAGCAGTTCTTC | CSVEKFYNEQFF
TRBJ1-4 | TRBV7-2 | TRBD1 | - | TGTGCCAGCAGCTTTCAAGGGGGCACAACTAATGAAAAACTGTTTTTT | CASSFQGGTTNEKLFF
TRBJ2-3 | TRBV18 | TRBD2 | - | TGTGCCAGCTCACCTGGACTAGCCGGTACGCAGTATTTT | CASSPGLAGTQYF
TRBJ2-1 | TRBV11-2 | - | - | TGTGCCAGCAGCCAGATCAATGAGCAGTTCTTC | CASSQINEQFF
TRBJ1-2 | TRBV5-1 | TRBD1 | - | TGCGCCAGCAGCCTCACACAGGGGGCCTATGGCTACACCTTC | CASSLTQGAYGYTF
TRBJ2-7 | TRBV15 | TRBD2 | - | TGTGCCACCAGCAGAGATCCCCAGGGAGGGTACGAGCAGTACTTC | CATSRDPQGGYEQYF
TRBJ1-3 | TRBV19 | - | - | TGTGCCAGTAGTTCGGGACAAAACACCATATATTTT | CASSSGQNTIYF
TRBJ2-4 | TRBV2 | - | - | TGTGCCAGCATGGGGATAGCACTAGCCAAAAACATTCAGTACTTC | CASMGIALAKNIQYF
TRBJ2-4 | TRBV7-3 | - | - | TGTGCCAGCAGCTTAGGTCTAGCGAGGACAAACATTCAGTACTTC | CASSLGLARTNIQYF
TRBJ2-1 | TRBV12-5 | TRBD1 | - | TGTGCTAGTGGTTTGGTTCTGGACAGGGGACGGTATGAGCAGTTCTTC | CASGLVLDRGRYEQFF
TRBJ2-2 | TRBV5-1 | TRBD2 | - | TGCGCCAGCAGCTCCAGACTAGCGGGGGGGACCGGGGAGCTGTTTTTT | CASSSRLAGGTGELFF
TRBJ2-7 | TRBV7-2 | - | - | TGTGCCAGCAGCCCCTCCGGGGCGGGACCCACTGCTTGGGACTTC | CASSPSGAGPTAWDF
TRBJ1-5 | TRBV12-5 | TRBD1 | - | TGTGCTAGTGGTTCCGGGACAGGGGTTCAGCCCCAGCATTTT | CASGSGTGVQPQHF